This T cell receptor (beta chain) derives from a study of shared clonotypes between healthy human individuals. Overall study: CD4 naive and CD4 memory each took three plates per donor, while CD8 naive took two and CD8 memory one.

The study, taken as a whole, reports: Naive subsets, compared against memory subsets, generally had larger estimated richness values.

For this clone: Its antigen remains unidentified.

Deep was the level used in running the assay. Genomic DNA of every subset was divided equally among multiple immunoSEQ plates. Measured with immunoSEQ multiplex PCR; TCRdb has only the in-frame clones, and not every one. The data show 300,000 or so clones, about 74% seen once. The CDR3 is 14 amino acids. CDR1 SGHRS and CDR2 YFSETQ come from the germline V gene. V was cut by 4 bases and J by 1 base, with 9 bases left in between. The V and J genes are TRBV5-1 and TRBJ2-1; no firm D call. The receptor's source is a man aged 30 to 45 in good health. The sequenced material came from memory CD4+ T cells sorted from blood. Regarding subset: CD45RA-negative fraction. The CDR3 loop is CASSVSGSYNEQFF. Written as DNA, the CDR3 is TGCGCCAGCAGCGTCTCCGGGTCCTACAATGAGCAGTTCTTC.